This T cell receptor (beta chain) was found in a study of OX40 agonist ivuxolimab in advanced cancers. Turning to the study itself: Enrollees could have had prior anti-PD-1, anti-PD-L1 or anti-CTLA-4 therapy, which around 40% had received.

Repertoires were generated with immunoSEQ multiplex PCR, while TCRdb's copy carries only in-frame clones and drops some. The sample contains 70,000 to 90,000 clones, about 89% of which appear only once. Findings and caveats of the study: Among the lowest levels of clonal expansion were found in partial responders at 0.1-3.0 mg/kg.

As concerns this clone: Its antigen is currently unknown.

The germline V gene has CDR1 MDHEN and CDR2 SYDVKM. V shed 5 bases, J shed 7 bases, and the junction held 8 bases outside the gene matches. The CDR3 runs 16 residues. V usage is TRBV28 and J usage is TRBJ2-3; 14 nucleotides agree with TRBD2. The sample consisted of CD4+ or CD8+ T cells sorted from blood, taken in a trial of the OX40 agonist ivuxolimab. This clonotype was obtained from an adult with an advanced solid tumor such as melanoma, head and neck, liver or kidney cancer. The CDR3 sequence: CASSLLGTSGGYTQYF. DNA of the CDR3: TGTGCCAGCAGTCTGCTCGGGACTAGCGGGGGTTATACGCAGTATTTT.